This T cell receptor beta chain was found in a study of chemoradiotherapy in HPV16-positive cancers (dated by TCRdb to between 2021 and 2022). Some background on the complete study: Using functional T-cell assays on cells from a couple of HPV16-positive patients, the researchers defined candidate HPV-specific T-cell clones and common TCR motifs. Next, the candidate HPV-specific TCRs and motifs were followed in TCR repertoires from roughly 90 patients with HPV-related cancers. The study asked whether T-cell immunity against the HPV oncoproteins E6 and E7 changes during chemoradiotherapy and whether it affects survival. General findings and caveats noted by the study authors: Expansion of candidate HPV-specific clones and E7-related TCR motifs was observed in the tumor microenvironment during treatment, whereas no such expansion was observed for non-HPV-specific T cells. Only two HPV16-positive patients were used to derive the functional definition of HPV-specific T cells, and the survival association was reported for HPV16-positive patients. Improved recurrence-free survival in HPV16-positive patients was associated with expansion of HPV-responsive T cells during chemoradiotherapy.

The CDR3 contains 14 residues, cysteine and phenylalanine counted. Kept here is only the CDR3 DNA, which spans 42 bases and is read in frame from base 1. The germline V gene yields SQVTM for CDR1 and ANQGSEA for CDR2. V and J are truncated by 7 bases and 7 bases respectively, leaving an intervening sequence of 17 bases. Libraries were built with the immunoSEQ multiplex PCR assay. The clones in this table, taken by TCRdb from immuneACCESS, are in-frame only. Not every clone is retained; where verified, under half of the shortfall comes from an unresolved V gene, and the cause of the rest is unknown. The sample table lists tens of thousands of clones, approximately 90% of them with a count of one. The ten largest clones capture about 5.6% of the sample. On this clone: Its antigen is still unknown. No base qualities exist here, and no much larger clone lies one base off it.

Repertoires were sampled repeatedly over the course of chemoradiotherapy so that clonal expansion in the tumor microenvironment could be followed. Here the chain combines TRBV29-1 and TRBJ1-6, with a tentative D gene TRBD1 over 6 matching bases. This TCR derives from a human donor with HPV-associated anogenital cancer. The input for sequencing was blood, taken from a patient who underwent chemoradiotherapy. The CDR3 corresponds to CSGRVGGENSPLHF. The DNA is as follows: TGCAGCGGACGGGTAGGGGGGGAGAATTCACCCCTCCACTTT.